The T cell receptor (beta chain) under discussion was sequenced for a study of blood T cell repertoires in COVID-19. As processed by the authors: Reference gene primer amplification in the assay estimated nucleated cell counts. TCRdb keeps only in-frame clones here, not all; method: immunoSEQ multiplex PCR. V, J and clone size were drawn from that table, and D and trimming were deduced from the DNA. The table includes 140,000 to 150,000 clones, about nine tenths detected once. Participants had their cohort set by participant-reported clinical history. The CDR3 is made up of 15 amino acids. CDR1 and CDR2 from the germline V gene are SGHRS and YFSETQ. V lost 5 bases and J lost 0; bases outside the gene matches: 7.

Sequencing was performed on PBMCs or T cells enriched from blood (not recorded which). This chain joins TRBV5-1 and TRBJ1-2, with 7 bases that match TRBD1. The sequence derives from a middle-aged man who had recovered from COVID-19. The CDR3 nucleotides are TGCGCCAGCAGGAGGACAGGTCAAGCTAACTATGGCTACACCTTC. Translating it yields CASRRTGQANYGYTF.